Listed below are T cell receptor beta chains from one sample, sequenced in a study of T-cell memory formation after mild COVID-19. Each CDR3 protein is one row after TCRdb ran MiXCR on the 5' RACE reads. The repertoire consists of 65,000 to 95,000 distinct CDR3 sequences, with about 13% occurring once and the leading ten covering around 41%. Sequencing was performed on PBMCs or a T cell subset sorted from them (not recorded which). The receptor source for this set is a man between 18 and 35 years old who had mild COVID-19 (a few samples of this study predate the infection). Cell type and time point are not known. CDR3s include the opening cysteine and the closing phenylalanine or tryptophan. The order of the fields is CDR3 DNA, CDR3 protein, clone size, J gene, V gene, D gene. A D gene is named only where the DNA matches it firmly. Clone size is shown for a subset of rows, as once, few, many or a class of expanded clone.

TGTGCCAGCAGCTTAAATGCTAAACCTAACTATGGCTACACCTTC	CASSLNAKPNYGYTF	.	TRBJ1-2	TRBV7-2	.
TGTGCCAGCAGTCTCCCCGAGTGGGAGGGTGAAGGCTATGGCTACACCTTC	CASSLPEWEGEGYGYTF	.	TRBJ1-2	TRBV12-3/TRBV12-4	.
TGCAGCGTTCGGGGGGACAGGGTTGGCTACGAGCAGTACTTC	CSVRGDRVGYEQYF	few	TRBJ2-7	TRBV29-1	TRBD1
TGTGCCAGCAGCTTAGACCCGACGGGCGATACGCAGTATTTT	CASSLDPTGDTQYF	.	TRBJ2-3	TRBV7-6	.
TGTGCCAGCAGCTCTTCACGGGGGGCGACAGATACGCAGTATTTT	CASSSSRGATDTQYF	few	TRBJ2-3	TRBV7-2	.
TGCAGTGCTAGGCAGGGAACAACTAATGAAAAACTGTTTTTT	CSARQGTTNEKLFF	few	TRBJ1-4	TRBV20-1	.
TGTGCCAGTAGTCCCGGCGGGTACGCTGAAGCTTTCTTT	CASSPGGYAEAFF	.	TRBJ1-1	TRBV19	.
TGTGCCTGGAACCCGGGACCTGAGCAGTTCTTC	CAWNPGPEQFF	.	TRBJ2-1	TRBV30	.
TGTGCCAGCAGTTTCCTGACTAAATCTAGCACAGATACGCAGTATTTT	CASSFLTKSSTDTQYF	few	TRBJ2-3	TRBV27	.
TGCGCCAGCAGCCAAGAAACAGTAGGACGTAGGCCCCAGCATTTT	CASSQETVGRRPQHF	.	TRBJ1-5	TRBV4-1	.
TGTGCCAGCAGCGTAGGGACAGGGGGCAGCGGGACCCAGTACTTC	CASSVGTGGSGTQYF	.	TRBJ2-5	TRBV9	TRBD1